These 11 T cell receptor beta chains were all obtained from the same sample, sequenced in a study of post-analysis software for immune sequencing data. General observations from the study: A few TRBV segments, TRBV5-6, TRBV5-1 and TRBV20-1 among them, were found more frequent in patients than controls.

No antigen is known for these receptors. Tagging with unique molecular identifiers was a feature of the TCR beta cDNA libraries. TCRdb re-called the PCR reads through MiXCR, storing one row per CDR3 protein. The sample consists of about 560,000 distinct CDR3 sequences, roughly two fifths of them appearing once. Sequenced input: blood. The receptor source for this set is a girl under 18 with multiple sclerosis.

In its sample, this clonotype was seen a few times. An end of the junction differs from the germline gene, which may be a read error. CDR3 sequence reads: CASSTTSGHTGELFF. CDR3 in DNA: TGTGCTAGCAGCACGACTAGCGGACACACCGGGGAGCTGTTTTTT. The V call is TRBV7-7, the J call TRBJ2-2, with TRBD2 matching 9 bases. Germline assignment: CDR1 SSHAT and CDR2 FNYEAQ (reference sequence). CDR3 length equals 15 residues.

The rearrangement links TRBV5-5 to TRBJ2-7; 8 bases line up with TRBD2. The trim removed 4 bases at V and 0 bases at J, leaving 9 bases unmatched. The CDR3 consists of 16 residues. Per germline, CDR1 SGHKS and CDR2 YYEKEE (reference sequence). CDR3 sequence: CASSLITTSDSYEQYF. The CDR3 DNA reads as TGTGCCAGCAGCCTAATAACGACTAGCGACTCCTACGAGCAGTACTTC.

This clonotype was detected only a few times. The chain is built from TRBV7-9 and TRBJ2-7; D may be TRBD2 (7 bases). The closer fit of TRBJ2-5 to the DNA end suggests the J call may be wrong. Per germline, CDR1 SEHNR and CDR2 FQNEAQ (reference sequence). The CDR3 loop spans 16 amino acids. Written as DNA, the CDR3 is TGTGCCAGCAGCCGACGGGGGGCGGAGGGCCAAGAGACCCAGTACTTC. Its protein is CASSRRGAEGQETQYF.

The chain links TRBV29-1 to TRBJ2-7; TRBD2 is a possible D gene (6 bases). Germline V gene lookup returns CDR1 SQVTM and CDR2 ANQGSEA. V lost 0 bases and J 0 bases, leaving 12 bases between the germline ends. The CDR3 extends over 15 amino acids. CDR3 region: CSVEDSAGSSYEQYF. CDR3 coding DNA: TGCAGCGTTGAAGATTCCGCGGGGAGCTCCTACGAGCAGTACTTC.

The V and J genes are TRBV29-1 and TRBJ2-3; tentatively, D is TRBD1 (5 bases). This CDR3 comprises 14 residues. Per the germline V gene, CDR1 is SQVTM and CDR2 is ANQGSEA. V was pared by 3 bases and J by 2 bases, with 12 bases between. CDR3 DNA sequence: TGCAGCGTTGAGGGGCCAGGGCTCACAGATACGCAGTATTTT. Protein: CSVEGPGLTDTQYF.

The chain is built from TRBV3-1 and TRBJ1-2, with 8 nucleotides matching TRBD1. CDR1 is LGHDT, CDR2 YNNKEL, per germline (reference sequence). Trimming at V came to 2 bases and at J to 12 bases, leaving 17 bases not matched to a gene. The CDR3 consists of 16 residues. The DNA for the CDR3 is TGTGCCAGCAGCCAAAGGCCCGGCCAGGGGGCGCAGAGGAACACCTTC. Translation gives CASSQRPGQGAQRNTF.

This clonotype was counted a few times. The chain joins TRBV4-2 to TRBJ2-5; a possible D gene is TRBD2 (5 bases). The germline gives CDR1 LGHNA, CDR2 YNFKEQ. Trimming pared 1 base from V and 5 bases from J, leaving 17 bases between. This CDR3 has 16 amino acids. CDR3 sequence reads: CASSQGEARVWETQYF. The CDR3 nucleotides are TGTGCCAGCAGCCAAGGGGAAGCGAGGGTTTGGGAGACCCAGTACTTC.

This clonotype was picked up many times. The rearrangement joins TRBV24-1 to TRBJ2-5; no clear D gene. Per germline, CDR1 KGHDR and CDR2 SFDVKD. This CDR3 region has 12 residues. Trimming pared 4 bases from V and 4 bases from J, leaving 6 bases between. Here the CDR3 DNA reads TGTGCCACCAGTGACGGCCGAGAGACCCAGTACTTC. This codes for CATSDGRETQYF.

This clonotype was observed a few times. The chain has TRBV29-1 and TRBJ2-5; D is possibly TRBD1 (7 bases). The CDR3 loop spans 14 amino acids. Germline V lookup: CDR1 SQVTM, CDR2 ANQGSEA. Trimming left V 1 base short and J 11 bases short, with 20 bases between. The CDR3 coding sequence is TGCAGCGTTGAAGCTAGCAGGGGGGACGACGGGCAGTACTTC. Its translation is CSVEASRGDDGQYF.

V is TRBV5-1 and J is TRBJ2-5; 7 bases line up with TRBD1. Trimming cost V 4 bases and J 1 base; bases outside gene matches: 13. The germline CDR1 and CDR2 sequences are SGHRS and YFSETQ. The CDR3 is 17 amino acids. CDR3 residues: CASSPRDRGVIQETQYF. The CDR3 region has the DNA TGCGCCAGCAGCCCCCGGGACAGAGGCGTTATCCAAGAGACCCAGTACTTC. Based on the CDR3 plus reference TRBV5-1 and TRBJ2-5, the full variable domain is KAGVTQTPRYLIKTRGQQVTLSCSPISGHRSVSWYQQTPGQGLQFLFEYFSETQRNKGNFPGRFSGRQFSNSRSEMNVSTLELGDSALYLCASSPRDRGVIQETQYFGPGTRLLVL.

The rearrangement uses TRBV29-1 and TRBJ1-1; 9 nucleotides match TRBD1. Looked up from germline, CDR1 is SQVTM and CDR2 is ANQGSEA. Unmatched junction bases numbered 13, after V lost 6 bases and J lost 5 bases. The CDR3 sequence is 15 residues long. The CDR3 DNA is TGCAGCGTCAGGACCCTCGACAGGGGGTTGACTGAAGCTTTCTTT. It codes for CSVRTLDRGLTEAFF.